This TCR beta chain comes out of a study of cytomegalovirus exposure and HLA in healthy donors. Amplification used 60 Vbeta primers and 13 Jbeta primers. The protocol was immunoSEQ multiplex PCR, while the TCRdb copy is restricted to in-frame clones and leaves out a portion. There are 85,000 to 130,000 clones in the sample; roughly four fifths occur only once, and less than 15% lies in the top ten. V trimming: 2 bases; J trimming: 0 bases; junction bases outside the gene matches: 3. Per the germline V gene, CDR1 is LNHDA and CDR2 is SQIVND (reference sequence). The CDR3 length is 15 residues. The chain recombines TRBV19 with TRBJ2-7; TRBD1 aligns across 8 bases. The sequenced material came from PBMCs. The sequence came from a male donor in good health and CMV-seropositive. The CDR3 loop is CASSIWDRSSYEQYF. CDR3 coding DNA: TGTGCCAGTAGTATATGGGACAGGAGCTCCTACGAGCAGTACTTC. The full variable domain, with the rest looked up from reference TRBV19 and TRBJ2-7, is DGGITQSPKYLFRKEGQNVTLSCEQNLNHDAMYWYRQDPGQGLRLIYYSQIVNDFQKGDIAEGYSVSREKKESFPLTVTSAQKNPTAFYLCASSIWDRSSYEQYFGPGTRLTVT.